The 11 T cell receptor beta chains reported below all come from one sample, sequenced in a study of blood T cell repertoires in COVID-19. Assay: immunoSEQ multiplex PCR; the TCRdb copy retains only in-frame clones and omits some. The sample consists of some 170,000 clones, 65% to 90% of them appearing once. Sequencing was performed on PBMCs or T cells enriched from blood (not recorded which). The receptors were sampled from a man aged 50-60 years who had recovered from COVID-19.

The table lists this clone with a count of one. The V gene is TRBV25-1, the J gene TRBJ1-3; D possibly corresponds to TRBD1 (6 bases). Germline CDR1 and CDR2: MGHDK and SYGVNS. CDR3 length equals 15 residues. Trimming took off 5 bases at V and 0 bases at J, with 11 bases between the two ends. CDR3 coding DNA: TGTGCCAGCAGTCAAACAGGGACCTCTGGAAACACCATATATTTT. It yields the protein CASSQTGTSGNTIYF.

The chain joins TRBV5-1 to TRBJ1-2; D gene ambiguous. V gave up 0 bases and J gave up 7 bases, with 16 bases separating them. The CDR3 runs to 15 residues. Germline loops: CDR1 SGHRS, CDR2 YFSETQ. CDR3 nucleotides: TGCGCCAGCAGCTTGGATGAAGGCGTAGCTGGTGGCTACACCTTC. The encoded protein is CASSLDEGVAGGYTF.

V gene TRBV7-9 combines with J gene TRBJ1-1, with D perhaps TRBD1 (5 bases). V was cut by 3 bases and J by 5 bases, with 16 bases left in between. Per the germline V gene, CDR1 is SEHNR and CDR2 is FQNEAQ (reference sequence). The CDR3 has 15 amino acids. CDR3 region: CASSFAGPGLTEAFF. The CDR3 region has the DNA TGTGCCAGCAGCTTCGCAGGGCCAGGGCTAACTGAAGCTTTCTTT.

This clone was found once. The V gene is TRBV3-1 (or the pseudogene TRBV3-2), the J gene TRBJ1-3; a weak D match, TRBD1 (6 bases). CDR3 length: 18 amino acids. CDR1 and CDR2 from the germline V gene are LGHDT and YNNKEL (reference sequence). Deletions cut 0 bases from V and 0 bases from J, with 15 bases between. The CDR3 sequence is CASSQDLGQSRSGNTIYF. CDR3 bases: TGTGCCAGCAGCCAAGATCTCGGACAGAGTCGCTCTGGAAACACCATATATTTT.

CDR3 sequence: CASSPRRSGGITDTQYF. In nucleotides, the CDR3 is TGTGCCAGCAGCCCTCGTCGTAGCGGGGGGATAACAGATACGCAGTATTTT. V is TRBV3-1 (or the pseudogene TRBV3-2) and J is TRBJ2-3; TRBD2 agrees at 10 bases. Per germline, CDR1 LGHDT and CDR2 YNNKEL (reference sequence). The V and J ends lost 4 bases and 3 bases, in that order; junction bases with no gene match: 10. The CDR3 spans 17 residues.

The rearrangement joins TRBV4-1 to TRBJ1-5, with TRBD1 matching over 7 bases. Germline V gene sequence: CDR1 MGHRA, CDR2 YSYEKL. V shed 4 bases and J 0 bases; nucleotides not matched to a gene: 6. The CDR3 sequence is 16 residues long. DNA of the CDR3: TGCGCCAGCAGCCCAAAGACAGGGTATAGCAATCAGCCCCAGCATTTT. The encoded protein is CASSPKTGYSNQPQHF.

The chain links TRBV4-1 to TRBJ2-1; TRBD1 aligns across 10 bases. V was clipped by 6 bases and J by 7 bases; unmatched bases: 6. CDR3 size: 14 residues. Germline CDR1 reads MGHRA; CDR2 reads YSYEKL. The DNA for the CDR3 is TGCGCCAGCAGGTGGACAGGGGGACGGAATGAGCAGTTCTTC. Encoded protein: CASRWTGGRNEQFF.

This clone has a count of ten or more. This sequence joins TRBV28 and TRBJ2-5; TRBD1 is a possible D gene (6 bases). This CDR3 has 15 residues. Germline V gene sequence: CDR1 MDHEN, CDR2 SYDVKM. Trimming took off 8 bases at V and 0 bases at J, with 16 bases between the two ends. CDR3 coding DNA: TGTGCCAGCCTAACGGCAGGGGAGTACCAAGAGACCCAGTACTTC. Protein product: CASLTAGEYQETQYF.

The rearrangement links TRBV3-1 (or the pseudogene TRBV3-2) to TRBJ2-4; D unclear. V shed 1 base and J shed 4 bases, with 11 bases lying between them. The CDR3 spans 15 residues. The V gene's germline CDR1 is LGHDT and CDR2 YNNKEL (reference sequence). The CDR3 is CASSQVRGQKNIQYF. The CDR3 DNA sequence: TGTGCCAGCAGCCAAGTTCGCGGCCAGAAAAACATTCAGTACTTC.

The chain has TRBV5-4 and TRBJ1-2; 8 bases match TRBD1. The CDR3 is 11 amino acids. V gave up 5 bases and J gave up 10 bases; unmatched junction bases: 4. Per germline, CDR1 SGHNT and CDR2 YYREEE (reference sequence). CDR3 loop: CASRRTGLYTF. CDR3 coding DNA: TGTGCCAGCAGGAGGACAGGGCTCTACACCTTC.

V usage is TRBV5-6 and J usage is TRBJ1-5; possible D gene TRBD1, 6 bases. Deletions cut 1 base from V and 3 bases from J, with 14 bases between. In germline, CDR1 is SGHDT, CDR2 YYEEEE. The CDR3 covers 16 residues. CDR3 DNA: TGTGCCAGCAGCTTGCGAGGGGGGGGCAACAATCAGCCCCAGCATTTT. Its translation: CASSLRGGGNNQPQHF.